This T cell receptor (beta chain) originates from a study of vaccination effects on CD4 cells after COVID-19. General study findings and limits: There were few convalescent patients in the study and no early post-infection timepoints. After vaccination of healthy people, only 1 of 255 vaccine-induced clones cross-reacted with common cold coronaviruses.

Before sequencing, viral peptide pools were used by the ViraFEST assay to expand antigen-specific CD4+ T cells. Once cultured for approximately ten days, the cells underwent separation to obtain CD4+ T cells. Negative nucleocapsid antibody tests before and after vaccination confirmed no previous SARS-CoV-2 infection. PBMC were cultured at fewer than 2.5 million per well with approximately 9 IU/ml IL-2 and 9.5 to 10 ug/ml peptides. This CDR3 is 13 amino acids long. Germline-derived CDR1 and CDR2 are SGHRS and YFSETQ. Trimming removed 0 bases at V and 2 bases at J, with 3 bases between. Concerning this clone: As yet, its antigen is unknown.

The method was immunoSEQ multiplex PCR; TCRdb's version includes in-frame clones alone and lacks a portion of them. This sample has 30,000 to 45,000 clones, with approximately 70% found just once. The chain combines TRBV5-1 with TRBJ1-5; D ambiguous. The input for sequencing was CD4+ T cells from PBMCs cultured with SARS-CoV-2 spike peptides, taken before COVID-19 vaccination. The source of this sequence is a human donor who received a COVID-19 vaccine. In nucleotides, the CDR3 is TGCGCCAGCAGCTTGGATGGCAATCAGCCCCAGCATTTT. It codes for CASSLDGNQPQHF.